This T cell receptor beta chain was sequenced for a study of graft-versus-host responses after intestinal transplantation. Overall study: Anti-thymocyte globulin served as induction for all recipients, who then took tacrolimus and steroids for about 3 years. Study-wide results and caveats: Researchers found GvH clones in recipient marrow, and some showed up first in ileum or blood. Circulating GvH clones peaking coincided with falling HvG clones soon after transplant. Individuals who had graft-donor T cell macrochimerism had allografts that showed high graft-versus-host to host-versus-graft clonal ratios.

From germline, CDR1 is WSHSY and CDR2 SAAADI. V was trimmed by 2 bases and J by 9 bases, leaving 13 bases between them. The CDR3 length is 13 residues. To note about this clone: Its antigen is not known.

Sequencing used immunoSEQ multiplex PCR; TCRdb keeps in-frame clones, though not all of them. The sample holds approximately 82,000 clones, approximately 92% seen once. The source is a human donor who was the organ donor for an intestinal transplant. This chain connects TRBV10-2 to TRBJ1-2; perhaps TRBD1 as D (5 bases). This specimen consisted of unstimulated CD8+ T cells sorted from spleen or lymph node cells, obtained before transplant. Here the CDR3 DNA reads TGCGCCAGCAGTGAGCGGGACTCGGACCGCTACACCTTC. As protein: CASSERDSDRYTF.